This T cell receptor (beta chain) is from a study of T cell responses to AZD1222 COVID-19 vaccine. The study's findings and limits: Distributed over spike, vaccine-associated CD4 TCRs predominated at 160-218 and 743-854.

Details on this clone: What it binds is unknown. The sample contains more than one DNA sequence encoding this CDR3.

Trimming removed 2 bases at V and 4 bases at J, with 3 bases between. The CDR3 length is 11 residues. In germline, CDR1 is WNHNN, CDR2 SYGVQD (reference sequence). Assay: immunoSEQ multiplex PCR; the TCRdb copy retains only in-frame clones and omits some. Seen here are over 90,000 clones, over 80% observed once, and the top ten hold about 20%. This chain joins TRBV10-1 and TRBJ2-7; D is unclear. The TCR comes from an adult in good health. The specimen was peripheral blood, collected on day 0 of AZD1222 vaccination. The CDR3 DNA reads as TGCGCCAGCAGTGAGGGTTACGAGCAGTACTTC. Encoded protein: CASSEGYEQYF.